These 3 T cell receptor beta chains were sequenced from one sample in a study of cytomegalovirus exposure and HLA in healthy donors. 60 Vbeta and 13 Jbeta primers were used in PCR. The repertoire was sequenced with immunoSEQ multiplex PCR; TCRdb's copy has only in-frame clones and lacks some. The data show about 100,000 clones, with approximately 76% seen just once and 15% to 20% held by the top ten. The material sequenced was PBMCs. These receptors were collected from a woman aged 60 to 75 in good health and CMV-seropositive.

The CDR3 region is CASSEGQLRETQYF. For the CDR3, the DNA is TGTGCCAGCAGTGAAGGACAGTTACGAGAGACCCAGTACTTC. J is TRBJ2-5 and V is TRBV6-1; possibly TRBD1 for D (5 bases). The V and J ends lost 1 base and 4 bases respectively, with 10 bases between them. This CDR3 is built from 14 residues. In germline, CDR1 is MNHNS, CDR2 SASEGT.

The chain employs TRBV2 and TRBJ2-7, with D possibly being TRBD1 (6 bases). The germline gives CDR1 SNHLY, CDR2 FYNNEI. This CDR3 has 14 amino acids. The V and J ends lost 4 bases and 4 bases respectively, with 14 bases between them. The CDR3 here is CASSVVSTGYEQYF. The DNA for the CDR3 is TGTGCCAGCAGTGTAGTGTCGACAGGTTACGAGCAGTACTTC.

This clone was seen a few times. The V and J genes are TRBV2 and TRBJ2-7, with 7 bases that match TRBD1. Germline trimming cut 6 bases from V and 3 bases from J; bases unmatched to any gene: 8. Looked up from germline, CDR1 is SNHLY and CDR2 is FYNNEI. The CDR3 sequence is 14 residues long. The CDR3 reads CASRDGRGNYEQYF. The CDR3, as DNA: TGTGCCAGCAGGGACGGCAGGGGGAACTACGAGCAGTACTTC.